The rows below give T cell receptor beta chains drawn from one sample of a study of T cells in Graves' hyperthyroidism and ophthalmopathy. Using its own MiXCR run on the multiplex PCR reads, TCRdb lists one record per CDR3 protein. The data show about 400,000 distinct CDR3 sequences, with 15% seen just once and 32% held by the top ten. Specimen: blood. These TCRs come from a woman in her twenties or thirties with Graves' hyperthyroidism. Each CDR3 is given with its conserved first and last residue. D genes are given only for firm matches. Where a row states a size, it is once, few, many or the class of an expanded clone; other rows omit it.

j_call v_call clone_size d_call cdr3_aa cdr3_nt
TRBJ2-2 TRBV7-3 - - CASSLFQATGELFF TGTGCCAGCAGCTTATTCCAAGCCACCGGGGAGCTGTTTTTT
TRBJ2-7 TRBV28 many - CASSFPGRVTYEQYF TGTGCCAGCAGTTTCCCCGGGAGAGTCACCTACGAGCAGTACTTC
TRBJ1-4 TRBV5-1 - TRBD1 CASSFGQGNEKLFF TGCGCCAGCAGCTTTGGACAGGGGAATGAAAAACTGTTTTTT
TRBJ2-7 TRBV5-6 - - CASSQRRSTYEQYF TGTGCCAGCAGCCAACGGCGGTCTACCTACGAGCAGTACTTC
TRBJ2-3 TRBV4-1 few TRBD2 CASSPQGLAISTDTQYF TGCGCCAGCAGCCCGCAGGGACTAGCGATTAGCACAGATACGCAGTATTTT
TRBJ2-7 TRBV20-1 many TRBD2 CSARPDRGSKGQYF TGCAGTGCTCGCCCCGACCGCGGGAGTAAGGGGCAGTACTTC
TRBJ1-5 TRBV4-1 - TRBD1 CASSQGPGGEAGRNQPQHF TGCGCCAGCAGCCAAGGCCCAGGGGGGGAGGCAGGACGCAATCAGCCCCAGCATTTT
TRBJ2-3 TRBV20-1 many - CSARSRATDTQYF TGCAGTGCTAGATCGCGGGCCACAGATACGCAGTATTTT
TRBJ1-2 TRBV5-5 - - CASSLEGRNYGYTF TGTGCCAGCAGCTTGGAGGGCAGGAACTATGGCTACACCTTC
TRBJ1-5 TRBV27 many - CASRSRSNQPQHF TGTGCCAGCAGGAGCCGGAGCAATCAGCCCCAGCATTTT
TRBJ2-2 TRBV5-1 few - CASSTAPGPNTGELFF TGCGCCAGCAGCACAGCTCCCGGACCGAACACCGGGGAGCTGTTTTTT